These T cell receptor beta chains were read from a single sample in a study of beta chain features in type 1 diabetes. Profiled with immunoSEQ multiplex PCR; TCRdb holds only in-frame clones, not every one. The profile shows 640,000 or so clones, about an eighth of them singletons. Sequencing used naive CD4+ T cells from blood. The receptor source for this set is a man aged 18-30 years with type 1 diabetes. The CDR3 runs from the conserved cysteine through the conserved F or W. Each record gives: clone size, D gene, V gene, J gene, CDR3 length, CDR3 protein, CDR3 DNA. D genes are given only for firm matches. A row's size may be missing; if present it is once, few, many or a size class.

abundance: few
d_gene: TRBD2
v_gene: TRBV6-1
j_gene: TRBJ2-3
len: 15
CDR3aa: CASSRLAGLTDTQYF
CDR3nt: TGTGCCAGCAGTCGACTAGCGGGACTCACAGATACGCAGTATTTT

abundance: -
d_gene: -
v_gene: TRBV5-1
j_gene: TRBJ2-1
len: 14
CDR3aa: CASSLGQAFNEQFF
CDR3nt: TGCGCCAGCAGCTTGGGACAGGCTTTCAATGAGCAGTTCTTC

abundance: few
d_gene: TRBD1
v_gene: TRBV7-9
j_gene: TRBJ1-1
len: 14
CDR3aa: CASSRQGANTEAFF
CDR3nt: TGTGCCAGCAGCCGACAGGGCGCGAACACTGAAGCTTTCTTT

abundance: few
d_gene: TRBD2
v_gene: TRBV5-1
j_gene: TRBJ2-1
len: 18
CDR3aa: CASSLWGSGGSATNEQFF
CDR3nt: TGCGCCAGCAGCTTGTGGGGTAGCGGGGGATCTGCTACCAATGAGCAGTTCTTC

abundance: -
d_gene: TRBD1
v_gene: TRBV29-1
j_gene: TRBJ1-4
len: 16
CDR3aa: CSVEDQRGLPNEKLFF
CDR3nt: TGCAGCGTTGAAGATCAGAGGGGGCTACCTAATGAAAAACTGTTTTTT

abundance: -
d_gene: -
v_gene: TRBV30
j_gene: TRBJ1-4
len: 14
CDR3aa: CAWSASEVNEKLFF
CDR3nt: TGTGCCTGGAGTGCCTCTGAGGTTAATGAAAAACTGTTTTTT

abundance: few
d_gene: -
v_gene: TRBV6-1
j_gene: TRBJ1-5
len: 15
CDR3aa: CASSESAGMDQPQHF
CDR3nt: TGTGCCAGCAGTGAGAGCGCAGGGATGGATCAGCCCCAGCATTTT

abundance: few
d_gene: -
v_gene: TRBV18
j_gene: TRBJ1-1
len: 14
CDR3aa: CASSSSGLNTEAFF
CDR3nt: TGTGCCAGCTCATCCTCAGGGTTGAACACTGAAGCTTTCTTT

abundance: -
d_gene: TRBD1
v_gene: TRBV30
j_gene: TRBJ1-1
len: 13
CDR3aa: CAWSVLPGGEAFF
CDR3nt: TGTGCCTGGAGTGTTTTACCAGGGGGTGAAGCTTTCTTT

abundance: -
d_gene: -
v_gene: TRBV2
j_gene: TRBJ2-5
len: 13
CDR3aa: CASSEQPQETQYF
CDR3nt: TGTGCCAGCAGTGAACAGCCCCAAGAGACCCAGTACTTC

abundance: few
d_gene: TRBD2
v_gene: TRBV5-1
j_gene: TRBJ2-1
len: 14
CDR3aa: CASSLAGSGGEQFF
CDR3nt: TGCGCCAGCAGCTTGGCGGGTAGCGGGGGTGAGCAGTTCTTC

abundance: -
d_gene: TRBD1
v_gene: TRBV5-1
j_gene: TRBJ1-1
len: 15
CDR3aa: CASIRTGTGGTEAFF
CDR3nt: TGCGCCAGCATCCGTACCGGGACAGGGGGCACTGAAGCTTTCTTT

abundance: -
d_gene: TRBD1
v_gene: TRBV10-3
j_gene: TRBJ2-3
len: 15
CDR3aa: CAIRTGTGATDTQYF
CDR3nt: TGTGCCATCAGAACCGGGACAGGGGCCACAGATACGCAGTATTTT

abundance: few
d_gene: -
v_gene: TRBV11-1
j_gene: TRBJ2-7
len: 11
CDR3aa: CASSYAYEQYF
CDR3nt: TGTGCCAGCAGCTATGCCTACGAGCAGTACTTC

abundance: -
d_gene: -
v_gene: TRBV19
j_gene: TRBJ2-1
len: 11
CDR3aa: CASSIDNEQFF
CDR3nt: TGTGCCAGTAGTATCGACAATGAGCAGTTCTTC

abundance: few
d_gene: TRBD1
v_gene: TRBV30
j_gene: TRBJ1-2
len: 12
CDR3aa: CAWSFGQGVNTF
CDR3nt: TGTGCCTGGAGTTTTGGTCAGGGGGTAAACACCTTC

abundance: few
d_gene: -
v_gene: TRBV2
j_gene: TRBJ2-3
len: 13
CDR3aa: CASRRSGTDTQYF
CDR3nt: TGTGCCAGCAGACGGTCGGGCACAGATACGCAGTATTTT

abundance: -
d_gene: -
v_gene: TRBV9
j_gene: TRBJ2-7
len: 15
CDR3aa: CASSPRGTGTYEQYF
CDR3nt: TGTGCCAGCAGCCCAAGGGGTACAGGGACCTACGAGCAGTACTTC

abundance: few
d_gene: -
v_gene: TRBV5-8
j_gene: TRBJ1-1
len: 15
CDR3aa: CASSLGGRGNTEAFF
CDR3nt: TGTGCCAGCAGCTTGGGCGGTCGAGGGAACACTGAAGCTTTCTTT